This T cell receptor (beta chain) appears in the sequencing data of a study of blood T cell repertoires in COVID-19. About the study: The origin of the acute and convalescent COVID-19 samples was the United States, Italy and Spain. From T cells, B-cell-depleted T cells, or PBMCs came the material, which was cDNA or gDNA.

CDR1 is SNHLY and CDR2 is FYNNEI in the germline V gene. This CDR3 comprises 16 residues. With 8 bases removed from V and 7 bases from J, the gap between germline ends came to 26 bases. Using immunoSEQ multiplex PCR, the repertoire was profiled, and TCRdb retains in-frame clones only, with some absent. Of more than 100,000 clones listed, more than 75% are singletons. Specimen: peripheral blood. The chain uses TRBV2 and TRBJ1-2; TRBD1 is a possible D gene (6 bases). This TCR came from a human donor in a cohort sampled during active COVID-19. The CDR3 bases are TGTGCCAGCGACTCTTCTCGAACAGGGATTGCGATTGGCTACACCTTC. Its translation: CASDSSRTGIAIGYTF.